The 20 T cell receptor beta chains presented below share a single source sample, sequenced in a study of CD8+CD57+ T cells in acquired aplastic anemia. Genomic DNA, the template, was used for profiling of the TCR beta VDJ and CDR3. TCRdb re-called the reads through MiXCR, storing one row per CDR3 protein. The profile shows 68,000 or so distinct CDR3 sequences, around half of them singletons. The sequenced sample consisted of sorted CD4+, CD8+, or CD8+CD57+ T cells (not recorded which) from PBMCs. These receptors originate from a human donor in good health, serving as a control.

This clonotype was recorded at least ten times. The junction does not match germline at one end; this may be a read error. The chain recombines TRBV5-4 with TRBJ2-7, with 8 positions matching TRBD1. Looked up from germline, CDR1 is SGHNT and CDR2 is YYREEE (reference sequence). The CDR3 extends over 14 amino acids. The CDR3 DNA reads TGTGCCAGCAGCCAGGGAGACAGGGGCCCATCATGGAGGTTC. Translating it yields CASSQGDRGPSWRF.

V is TRBV29-1 and J is TRBJ2-1; 12 nucleotides match TRBD2. The junction had 0 bases not matched to a gene; V was cut back by 1 base and J by 2 bases. Per germline, CDR1 SQVTM and CDR2 ANQGSEA. CDR3 size: 15 residues. The CDR3 nucleotides read TGCAGCGTTGAAGGACTAGCGGGGGCCTACAATGAGCAGTTCTTC. Its translation is CSVEGLAGAYNEQFF.

The chain joins TRBV15 to TRBJ1-6; D is undetermined. Germline lookup yields CDR1 LNHNV and CDR2 YYDKDF (reference sequence). V shed 3 bases and J shed 7 bases, with 13 bases lying between them. This CDR3 is 15 amino acids long. The CDR3 bases are TGTGCCACCAGCAGTGATATGAAAGAAAATTCACCCCTCCACTTT. Its protein product is CATSSDMKENSPLHF.

This clonotype occurred a few times. This chain uses TRBV18 with TRBJ2-7; no clear D gene. There are 17 residues in the CDR3. Trimming took 2 bases from V and 5 from J, leaving 22 bases between them. CDR1 is KGHSH, CDR2 LQKENI, per germline. The DNA of the CDR3 is TGTGCCAGCTCACCATTGACCCCCGGACCCCGCCCCCACGAGCAGTACTTC. Translation gives CASSPLTPGPRPHEQYF.

In its sample, this clonotype was seen many times. The chain recombines TRBV6-4 with TRBJ2-3; perhaps D is TRBD1 or TRBD2 (5 bases each). Trimming took off 3 bases at V and 1 base at J, with 11 bases between the two ends. In germline, CDR1 is MRHNA, CDR2 SNTAGT. The CDR3 length is 15 residues. This CDR3 is CASSETGDGTDTQYF. CDR3 nucleotides: TGTGCCAGCAGTGAAACCGGGGACGGCACAGATACGCAGTATTTT.

Ten or more counts support this clonotype. The chain links TRBV7-9 to TRBJ1-1; D is ambiguous. Deletions cut 5 bases from V and 4 bases from J, with 11 bases between. CDR1 is SEHNR and CDR2 is FQNEAQ in the germline V gene (reference sequence). This CDR3 has 13 amino acids. CDR3: CASSRLGVTEAFF. For the CDR3, the DNA is TGTGCCAGCAGCCGACTCGGGGTCACTGAAGCTTTCTTT.

This clonotype was seen only a few times. The chain combines TRBV7-2 with TRBJ2-5, with unresolved D. Trimming stripped 8 bases from V and 5 bases from J, with 3 bases between. The CDR3 is 9 residues long. Per germline, CDR1 SGHTA and CDR2 FQGNSA. CDR3 sequence: CASGETQYF. The DNA of the CDR3 is TGTGCCAGCGGGGAGACCCAGTACTTC.

The chain is built from TRBV5-1 and TRBJ1-5, with D tentatively TRBD1 (5 bases). V dropped 0 bases and J dropped 0 bases, with 16 bases sitting between them. Germline values: CDR1 SGHRS, CDR2 YFSETQ. The CDR3 sequence is 18 residues long. CDR3 bases: TGCGCCAGCAGCTTGGCCCCCCGGGGGGGGAATAGCAATCAGCCCCAGCATTTT. Protein product: CASSLAPRGGNSNQPQHF.

This clonotype was recorded many times. This sequence joins TRBV12-3 or TRBV12-4 and TRBJ1-2; D ambiguous. The CDR3 sequence is 12 residues long. V was shortened by 3 bases and J by 6 bases, with 8 bases between the two germline ends. The CDR3 DNA follows: TGTGCCAGCAGTTTTGGGTTTAATGGCTACACCTTC. It yields the protein CASSFGFNGYTF.

On this clonotype itself: A much larger clone sits a single nucleotide away, making a read error possible. The conserved final phenylalanine or tryptophan is absent from the CDR3, which likely points to a read error. The gene calls are TRBV27 and TRBJ1-2, with a weak D call TRBD1 (5 bases). Trimming removed 4 bases at V and 9 bases at J, with 18 bases between. Germline V gene sequence: CDR1 MNHEY, CDR2 SMNVEV (reference sequence). CDR3 length equals 14 residues. The CDR3 DNA follows: TGTGCCAGCAGTTCCATCGACGGCCTGGGACGCTACACCCTC. Protein: CASSSIDGLGRYTL.

The V and J genes are TRBV19 and TRBJ1-6; D ambiguous. The CDR3 length is 15 residues. The V gene's germline CDR1 is LNHDA and CDR2 SQIVND (reference sequence). Between the trimmed V and J ends, which lost 3 bases and 5 bases, there was a span of 11 bases. CDR3 DNA sequence: TGTGCCAGTAGTATGGGAGGCAGCCATAATTCACCCCTCCACTTT. Encoded protein: CASSMGGSHNSPLHF.

About this clonotype: A read error may be the cause here, since a much bigger clone is one base away. The rearrangement links TRBV27 to TRBJ1-5; D might be TRBD1 (6 bases). Looked up from germline, CDR1 is MNHEY and CDR2 is SMNVEV (reference sequence). The CDR3 runs to 15 residues. CDR3 loop: CAGSLGGGGNQPQHF. The CDR3 DNA reads as TGTGCCGGCAGTTTAGGGGGAGGTGGCAATCAGCCCCAGCATTTT.

This clonotype occurred a few times. The chain couples TRBV7-8 to TRBJ2-5; D may be TRBD2 (5 bases). Germline V gene data show CDR1 as SGHVS and CDR2 as FQNEAQ. Trimming took 1 base from V and 7 from J, leaving 13 bases between them. There are 14 residues in the CDR3. The CDR3 nucleotides read TGTGCCAGCAGCTTAGACTGGAGTGGAGGGACCCAGTACTTC. It codes for CASSLDWSGGTQYF.

The rearrangement uses TRBV12-3 or TRBV12-4 and TRBJ2-7; D may be TRBD1 or TRBD2 (5 bases each). The CDR3 length is 11 residues. Deletions cut 3 bases from V and 6 bases from J, with 6 bases between. For the CDR3, the DNA is TGTGCCAGCAGTTTGAGGGGCGAGCAGTACTTC. This encodes CASSLRGEQYF.

Turning to this clonotype: A read error may account for a junction end that differs from germline. The chain joins TRBV15 to TRBJ1-2; 10 bases line up with TRBD1. Germline CDR1 reads LNHNV; CDR2 reads YYDKDF (reference sequence). The CDR3 loop spans 17 amino acids. CDR3 nucleotides: TGTGCCACCAGCAGAGGGGGGGTGACAGGGGGCACGATAGGCTACGCCTTC. This encodes CATSRGGVTGGTIGYAF.

The J gene is TRBJ2-3, the V gene TRBV7-8, with TRBD2 matching 12 bases. The CDR3 loop spans 15 amino acids. The germline gives CDR1 SGHVS, CDR2 FQNEAQ. V trimming: 3 bases; J trimming: 6 bases; junction bases outside the gene matches: 4. This CDR3 reads CASSLLAGGPDTQYF. CDR3 nucleotide sequence: TGTGCCAGCAGCTTGCTAGCGGGGGGGCCTGATACGCAGTATTTT.

This clonotype came up a few times. This chain uses TRBV18 with TRBJ1-3; 9 nucleotides agree with TRBD1. The CDR3 is made up of 18 amino acids. The V and J ends lost 3 bases and 0 bases, in that order; junction bases with no gene match: 9. Germline lookup yields CDR1 KGHSH and CDR2 LQKENI. The DNA of the CDR3 is TGTGCCAGCTCACCCCCGGACAGGGGCGAAATCTCTGGAAACACCATATATTTT. Its translation: CASSPPDRGEISGNTIYF.

The chain couples TRBV20-1 to TRBJ2-7; D uncertain. Germline CDR1 and CDR2: DFQATT and SNEGSKA (reference sequence). The V and J ends lost 3 bases and 3 bases respectively, with 12 bases between them. There are 13 residues in the CDR3. CDR3: CSAREPILYEQYF. The CDR3 bases are TGCAGTGCTAGGGAACCGATACTCTACGAGCAGTACTTC.

On this clonotype: Possible read error: a much larger clone is one base away. V gene TRBV27 combines with J gene TRBJ2-3, with 7 bases identical to TRBD1. Germline CDR1 reads MNHEY; CDR2 reads SMNVEV (reference sequence). This CDR3 region has 14 residues. CDR3 sequence (DNA): TGTGCCGGCAGTTCCATCGGACAGGAAGATACGCAGTATTTT. Protein: CAGSSIGQEDTQYF.

V usage is TRBV10-2 and J usage is TRBJ2-7; 10 positions match TRBD2. Looked up from germline, CDR1 is WSHSY and CDR2 is SAAADI. The CDR3 runs 13 residues. The trim removed 5 bases at V and 4 bases at J, leaving 2 bases unmatched. In DNA, the CDR3 is TGCGCCAGCAGTCCAGCGGGAGGGTACGAGCAGTACGTC. It codes for CASSPAGGYEQYV.